This T cell receptor (beta chain) was sequenced for a study of T-cell memory formation after mild COVID-19. Study-wide findings and caveats: Clones shrinking between day 15 and 85 showed a balanced CD4/CD8 split, and those that grew later tilted toward CD4+. CM and EM subsets held most contracting CD4+ clones; EMRA held CD8+ ones.

In regard to this clonotype: Its antigen remains unidentified.

TCRdb called the 5' RACE reads again in MiXCR, with one record for every CDR3 protein. Of about 450,000 distinct CDR3 sequences listed, less than 25% are singletons. The V gene's germline CDR1 is LGHNA and CDR2 YNFKEQ. Between the trimmed V and J ends, which lost 1 base and 1 base, there was a span of 11 bases. This CDR3 region has 15 residues. This sequence was found in an adult woman who had mild COVID-19 (a few samples of this study predate the infection). Cell type and time point are not known. The V and J genes are TRBV4-2 and TRBJ2-7; perhaps TRBD1 as D (5 bases). Sequences were obtained from PBMCs or a T cell subset sorted from them (not recorded which). The CDR3: CASSQVGQKSYEQYF. The CDR3 DNA reads as TGTGCCAGCAGCCAAGTGGGGCAGAAGTCCTACGAGCAGTACTTC.